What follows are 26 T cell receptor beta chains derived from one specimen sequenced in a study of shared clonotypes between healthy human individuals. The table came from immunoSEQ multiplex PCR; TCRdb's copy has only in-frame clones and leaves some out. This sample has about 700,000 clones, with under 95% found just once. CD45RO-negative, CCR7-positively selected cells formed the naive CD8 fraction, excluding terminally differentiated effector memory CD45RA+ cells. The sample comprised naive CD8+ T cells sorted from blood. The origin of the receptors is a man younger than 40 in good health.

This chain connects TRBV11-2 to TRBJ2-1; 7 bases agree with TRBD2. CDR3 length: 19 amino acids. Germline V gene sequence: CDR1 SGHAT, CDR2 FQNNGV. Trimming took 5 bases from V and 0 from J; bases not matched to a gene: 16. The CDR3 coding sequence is TGTGCCAGCAGCCCACTTAGGGCTCAGCGGGGAAGCTCCTACAATGAGCAGTTCTTC. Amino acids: CASSPLRAQRGSSYNEQFF.

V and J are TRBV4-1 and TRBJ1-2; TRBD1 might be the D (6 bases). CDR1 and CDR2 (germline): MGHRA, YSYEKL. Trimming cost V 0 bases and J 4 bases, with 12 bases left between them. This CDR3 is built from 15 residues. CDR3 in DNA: TGCGCCAGCAGCCAAGATCTACGACAGGTCTATGGCTACACCTTC. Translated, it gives CASSQDLRQVYGYTF.

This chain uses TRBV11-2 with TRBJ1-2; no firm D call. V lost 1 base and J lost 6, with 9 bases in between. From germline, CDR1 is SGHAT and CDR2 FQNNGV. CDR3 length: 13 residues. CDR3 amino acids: CASSLVLTNGYTF. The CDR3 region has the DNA TGTGCCAGCAGCTTAGTTCTCACGAATGGCTACACCTTC.

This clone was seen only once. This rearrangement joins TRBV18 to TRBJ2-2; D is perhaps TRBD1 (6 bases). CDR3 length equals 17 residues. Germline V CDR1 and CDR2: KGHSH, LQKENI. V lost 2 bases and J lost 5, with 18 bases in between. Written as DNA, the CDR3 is TGTGCCAGCTCACCAAACAGGGATACCCTACTTACCGGGGAGCTGTTTTTT. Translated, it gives CASSPNRDTLLTGELFF.

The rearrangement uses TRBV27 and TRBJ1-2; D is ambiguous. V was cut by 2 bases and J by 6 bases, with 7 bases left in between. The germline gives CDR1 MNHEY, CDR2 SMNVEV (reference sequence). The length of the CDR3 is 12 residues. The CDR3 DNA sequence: TGTGCCAGCAGTTTAGGAGGGCATGGCTACACCTTC. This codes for CASSLGGHGYTF.

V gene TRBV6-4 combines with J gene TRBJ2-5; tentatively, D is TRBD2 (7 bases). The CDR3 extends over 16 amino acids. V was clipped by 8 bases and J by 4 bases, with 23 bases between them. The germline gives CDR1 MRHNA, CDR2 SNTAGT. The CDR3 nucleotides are TGTGCCAGCCCCAAGGGGGGGGGTAGGGGCCGAGAGACCCAGTACTTC. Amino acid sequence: CASPKGGGRGRETQYF.

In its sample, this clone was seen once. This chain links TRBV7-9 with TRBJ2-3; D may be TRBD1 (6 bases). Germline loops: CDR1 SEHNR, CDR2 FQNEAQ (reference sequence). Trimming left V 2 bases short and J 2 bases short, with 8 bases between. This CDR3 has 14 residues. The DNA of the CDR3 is TGTGCCAGCAGCTTACGGACAGCCACAGATACGCAGTATTTT. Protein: CASSLRTATDTQYF.

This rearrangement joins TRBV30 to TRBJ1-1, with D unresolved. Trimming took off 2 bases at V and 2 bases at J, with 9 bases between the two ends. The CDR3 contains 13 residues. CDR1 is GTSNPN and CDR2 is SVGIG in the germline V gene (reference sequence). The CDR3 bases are TGTGCCTGGAGTAGGCAGGTAAACACTGAAGCTTTCTTT. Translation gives CAWSRQVNTEAFF. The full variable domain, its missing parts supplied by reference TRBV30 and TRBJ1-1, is SQTIHQWPATLVQPVGSPLSLECTVEGTSNPNLYWYRQAAGRGLQLLFYSVGIGQISSEVPQNLSASRPQDRQFILSSKKLLLSDSGFYLCAWSRQVNTEAFFGQGTRLTVV.

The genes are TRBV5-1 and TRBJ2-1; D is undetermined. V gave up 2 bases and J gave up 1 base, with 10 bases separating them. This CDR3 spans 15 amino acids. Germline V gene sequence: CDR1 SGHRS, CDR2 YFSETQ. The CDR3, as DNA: TGCGCCAGCAGCTTCAATAGTGTTTCCTACAATGAGCAGTTCTTC. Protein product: CASSFNSVSYNEQFF.

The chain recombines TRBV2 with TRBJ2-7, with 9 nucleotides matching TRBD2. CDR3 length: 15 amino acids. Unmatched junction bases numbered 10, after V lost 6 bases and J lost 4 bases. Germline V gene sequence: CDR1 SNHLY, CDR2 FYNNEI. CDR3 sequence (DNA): TGTGCCAGCAGAAGAACTAGCGGGTTCACTTACGAGCAGTACTTC. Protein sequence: CASRRTSGFTYEQYF.

The DNA of the CDR3 is TGTGCCAGCAGCTTTGACCCCAGCCCCGAGCAGTTCTTC. This codes for CASSFDPSPEQFF. The rearrangement uses TRBV7-2 and TRBJ2-1; no reliable D call. Trimming cost V 3 bases and J 10 bases, with 13 bases left between them. CDR3 size: 13 residues. Germline V gene data show CDR1 as SGHTA and CDR2 as FQGNSA.

CDR3 sequence reads: CASSIGARSSYNEQFF. The CDR3 bases are TGTGCCAGTAGTATAGGGGCGCGGAGCTCCTACAATGAGCAGTTCTTC. The V call is TRBV19, the J call TRBJ2-1; D unclear. The CDR3 length is 16 residues. CDR1 and CDR2 (germline): LNHDA, SQIVND (reference sequence). Trimming pared 1 base from V and 0 bases from J, leaving 10 bases between.

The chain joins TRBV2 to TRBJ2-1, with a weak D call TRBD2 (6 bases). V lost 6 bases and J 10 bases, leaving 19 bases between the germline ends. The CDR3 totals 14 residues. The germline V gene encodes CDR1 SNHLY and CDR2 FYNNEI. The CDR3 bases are TGTGCCAGCAGCGAGTTTGGCTACGCGGGAGAGCAGTTCTTC. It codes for CASSEFGYAGEQFF.

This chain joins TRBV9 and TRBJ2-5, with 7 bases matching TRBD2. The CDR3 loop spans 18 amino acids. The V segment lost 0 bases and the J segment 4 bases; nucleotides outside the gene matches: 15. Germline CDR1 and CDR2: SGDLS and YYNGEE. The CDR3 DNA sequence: TGTGCCAGCAGCGTAGATCCCCTAGGCGGGAGTTCGTCAGAGACCCAGTACTTC. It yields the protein CASSVDPLGGSSSETQYF.

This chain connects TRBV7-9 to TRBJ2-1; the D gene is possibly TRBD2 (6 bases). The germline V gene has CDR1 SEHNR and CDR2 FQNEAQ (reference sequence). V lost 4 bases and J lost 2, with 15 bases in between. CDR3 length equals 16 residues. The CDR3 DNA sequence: TGTGCCAGCAGCTCCGCCAAGGGAGGAGCCTACAATGAGCAGTTCTTC. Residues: CASSSAKGGAYNEQFF.

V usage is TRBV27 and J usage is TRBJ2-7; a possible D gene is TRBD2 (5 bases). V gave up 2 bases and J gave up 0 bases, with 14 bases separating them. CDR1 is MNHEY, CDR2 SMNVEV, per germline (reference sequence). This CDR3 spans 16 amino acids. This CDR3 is CASSLKGAEYSYEQYF. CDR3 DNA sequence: TGTGCCAGCAGTTTAAAGGGAGCCGAATACTCCTACGAGCAGTACTTC.

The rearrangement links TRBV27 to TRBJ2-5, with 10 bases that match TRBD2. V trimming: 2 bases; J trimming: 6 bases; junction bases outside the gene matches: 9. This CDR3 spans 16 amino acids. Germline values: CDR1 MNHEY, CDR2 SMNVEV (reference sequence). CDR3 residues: CASSLGASGSLKTQYF. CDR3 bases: TGTGCCAGCAGTTTAGGGGCTAGCGGGAGCTTGAAGACCCAGTACTTC.

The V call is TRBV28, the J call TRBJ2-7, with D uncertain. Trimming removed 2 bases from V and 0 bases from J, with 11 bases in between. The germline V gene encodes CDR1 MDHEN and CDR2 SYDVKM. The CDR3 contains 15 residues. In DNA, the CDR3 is TGTGCCAGCAGTTTAATAGACACTTACTCCTACGAGCAGTACTTC. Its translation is CASSLIDTYSYEQYF.

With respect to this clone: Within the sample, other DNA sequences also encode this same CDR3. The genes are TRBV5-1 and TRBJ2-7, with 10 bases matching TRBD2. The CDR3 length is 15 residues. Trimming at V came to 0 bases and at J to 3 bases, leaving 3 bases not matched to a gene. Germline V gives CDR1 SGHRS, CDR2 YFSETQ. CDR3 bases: TGCGCCAGCAGCTTGGTGGCTAGCGGGAGCTACGAGCAGTACTTC. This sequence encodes CASSLVASGSYEQYF.

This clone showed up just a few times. Here the CDR3 reads CASSLGLAGYTGELFF. In DNA form, the CDR3 reads TGTGCCAGCTCCCTAGGACTAGCGGGATACACCGGGGAGCTGTTTTTT. J is TRBJ2-2 and V is TRBV18; 12 positions agree with TRBD2. Per germline, CDR1 KGHSH and CDR2 LQKENI. The CDR3 is 16 amino acids. The V segment lost 6 bases and the J segment 3 bases; nucleotides outside the gene matches: 5.

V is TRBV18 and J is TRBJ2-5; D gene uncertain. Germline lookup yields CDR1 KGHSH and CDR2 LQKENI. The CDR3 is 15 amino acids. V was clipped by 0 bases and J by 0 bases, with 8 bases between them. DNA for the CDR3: TGTGCCAGCTCACCACCGGCCGGAGACCAAGAGACCCAGTACTTC. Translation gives CASSPPAGDQETQYF.

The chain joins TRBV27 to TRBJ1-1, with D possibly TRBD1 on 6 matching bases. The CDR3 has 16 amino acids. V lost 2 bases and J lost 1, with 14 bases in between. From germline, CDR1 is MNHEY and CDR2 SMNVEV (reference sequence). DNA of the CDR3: TGTGCCAGCAGTTTAGTAGGGGGGTTAGGGAACACTGAAGCTTTCTTT. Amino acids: CASSLVGGLGNTEAFF.

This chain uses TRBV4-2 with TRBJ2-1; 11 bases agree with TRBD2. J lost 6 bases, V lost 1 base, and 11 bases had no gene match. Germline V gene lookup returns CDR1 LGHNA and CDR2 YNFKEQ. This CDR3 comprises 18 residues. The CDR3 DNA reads TGTGCCAGCAGCCAAGCCCACCCCGGGACTAGCGGAGCCAATGAGCAGTTCTTC. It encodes CASSQAHPGTSGANEQFF.

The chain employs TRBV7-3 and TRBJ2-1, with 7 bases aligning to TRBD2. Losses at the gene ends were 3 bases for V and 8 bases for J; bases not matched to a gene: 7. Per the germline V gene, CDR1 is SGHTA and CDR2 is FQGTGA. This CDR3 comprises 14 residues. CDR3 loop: CASSFLSGNDEQFF. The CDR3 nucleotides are TGTGCCAGCAGCTTCCTCAGCGGGAACGATGAGCAGTTCTTC.

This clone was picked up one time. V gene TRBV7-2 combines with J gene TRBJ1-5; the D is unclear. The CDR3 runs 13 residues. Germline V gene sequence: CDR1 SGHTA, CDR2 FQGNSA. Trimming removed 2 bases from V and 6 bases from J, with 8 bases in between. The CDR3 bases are TGTGCCAGCAGCTTAACAAGTATTCAGCCCCAGCATTTT. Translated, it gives CASSLTSIQPQHF.

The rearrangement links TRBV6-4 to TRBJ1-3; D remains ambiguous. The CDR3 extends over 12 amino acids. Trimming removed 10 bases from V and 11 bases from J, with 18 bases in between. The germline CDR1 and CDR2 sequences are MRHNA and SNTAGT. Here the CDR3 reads CAIPPGGPPIYF. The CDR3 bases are TGTGCCATCCCGCCCGGCGGCCCTCCCATATATTTT.